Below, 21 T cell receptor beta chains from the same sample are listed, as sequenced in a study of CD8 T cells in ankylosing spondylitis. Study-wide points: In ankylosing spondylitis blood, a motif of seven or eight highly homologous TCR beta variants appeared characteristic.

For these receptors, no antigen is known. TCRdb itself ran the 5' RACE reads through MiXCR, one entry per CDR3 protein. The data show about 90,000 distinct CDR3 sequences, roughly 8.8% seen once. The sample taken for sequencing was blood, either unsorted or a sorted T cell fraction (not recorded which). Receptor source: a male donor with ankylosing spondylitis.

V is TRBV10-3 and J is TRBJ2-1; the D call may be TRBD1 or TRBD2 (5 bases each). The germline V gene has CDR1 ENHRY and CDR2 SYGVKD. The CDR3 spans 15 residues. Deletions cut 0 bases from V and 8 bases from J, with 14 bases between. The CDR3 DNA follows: TGTGCCATCAGTGAGTCGACAGCCCTAGCAGATGAGCAGTTCTTC. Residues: CAISESTALADEQFF.

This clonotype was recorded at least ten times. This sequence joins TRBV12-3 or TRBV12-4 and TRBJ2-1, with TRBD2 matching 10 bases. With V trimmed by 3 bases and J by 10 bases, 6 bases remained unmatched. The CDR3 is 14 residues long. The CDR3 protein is CASSLPGLANEQFF. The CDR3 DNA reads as TGTGCCAGCAGTTTGCCGGGACTAGCGAACGAGCAGTTCTTC.

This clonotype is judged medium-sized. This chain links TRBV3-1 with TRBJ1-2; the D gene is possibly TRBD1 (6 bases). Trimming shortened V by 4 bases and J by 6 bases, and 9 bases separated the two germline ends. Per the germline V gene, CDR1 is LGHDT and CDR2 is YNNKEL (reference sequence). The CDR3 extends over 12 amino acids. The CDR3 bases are TGTGCCAGCAGCCCCAACAGGGATGGCTACACCTTC. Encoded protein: CASSPNRDGYTF.

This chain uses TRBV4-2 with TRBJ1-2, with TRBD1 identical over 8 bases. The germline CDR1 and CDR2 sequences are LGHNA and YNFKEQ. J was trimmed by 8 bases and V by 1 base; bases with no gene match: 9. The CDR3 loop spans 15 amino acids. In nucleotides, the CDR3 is TGTGCCAGCAGCCAAGTGGGGACAGGCATGGAGGGCTACACCTTC. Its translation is CASSQVGTGMEGYTF.

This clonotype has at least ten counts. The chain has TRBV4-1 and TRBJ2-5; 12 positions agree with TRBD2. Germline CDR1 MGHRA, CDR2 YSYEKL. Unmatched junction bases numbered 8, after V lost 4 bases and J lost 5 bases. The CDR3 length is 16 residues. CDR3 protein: CASSPRTSGKLETQYF. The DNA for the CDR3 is TGCGCCAGCAGCCCCCGGACTAGCGGGAAGTTGGAGACCCAGTACTTC.

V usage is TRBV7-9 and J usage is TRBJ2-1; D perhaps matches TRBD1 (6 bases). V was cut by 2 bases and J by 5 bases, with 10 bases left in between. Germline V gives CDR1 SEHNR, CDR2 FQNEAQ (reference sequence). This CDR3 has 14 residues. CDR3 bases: TGTGCCAGCAGCTTACCAGGGGCCAACAATGAGCAGTTCTTC. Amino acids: CASSLPGANNEQFF.

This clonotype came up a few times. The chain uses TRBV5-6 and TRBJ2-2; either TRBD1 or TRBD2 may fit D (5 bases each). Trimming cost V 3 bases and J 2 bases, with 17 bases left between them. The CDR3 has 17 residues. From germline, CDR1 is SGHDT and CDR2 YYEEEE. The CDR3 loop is CASSWDGQGPNTGELFF. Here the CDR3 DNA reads TGTGCCAGCAGCTGGGACGGGCAGGGCCCTAACACCGGGGAGCTGTTTTTT. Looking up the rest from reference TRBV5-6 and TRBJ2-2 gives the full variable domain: DAGVTQSPTHLIKTRGQQVTLRCSPKSGHDTVSWYQQALGQGPQFIFQYYEEEERQRGNFPDRFSGHQFPNYSSELNVNALLLGDSALYLCASSWDGQGPNTGELFFGEGSRLTVL.

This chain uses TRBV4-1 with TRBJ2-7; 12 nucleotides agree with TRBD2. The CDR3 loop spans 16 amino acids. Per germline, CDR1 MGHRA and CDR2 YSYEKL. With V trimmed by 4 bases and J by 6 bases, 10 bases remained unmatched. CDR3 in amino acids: CASSPGTSGSFAEQYV. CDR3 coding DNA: TGCGCCAGCAGCCCCGGGACTAGCGGGTCCTTTGCCGAGCAGTACGTC.

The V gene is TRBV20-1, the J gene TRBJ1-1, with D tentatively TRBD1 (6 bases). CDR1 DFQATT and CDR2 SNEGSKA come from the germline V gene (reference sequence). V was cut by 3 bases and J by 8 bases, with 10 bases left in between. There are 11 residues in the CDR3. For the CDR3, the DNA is TGCAGTGCTAGGAAGGGGGGGGAAGCTTTCTTT. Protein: CSARKGGEAFF.

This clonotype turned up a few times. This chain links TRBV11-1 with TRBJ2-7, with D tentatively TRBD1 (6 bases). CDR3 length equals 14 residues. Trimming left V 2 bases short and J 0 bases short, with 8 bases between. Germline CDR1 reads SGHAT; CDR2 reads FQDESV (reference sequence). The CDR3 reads CASSLTGYSYEQYV. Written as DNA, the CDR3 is TGTGCCAGCAGCTTAACAGGGTACTCCTACGAGCAGTACGTC.

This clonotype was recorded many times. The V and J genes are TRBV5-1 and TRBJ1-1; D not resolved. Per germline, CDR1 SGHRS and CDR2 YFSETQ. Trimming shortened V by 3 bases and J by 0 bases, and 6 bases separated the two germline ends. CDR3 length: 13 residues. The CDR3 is CASSWAMNTEAFF. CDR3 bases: TGCGCCAGCAGCTGGGCCATGAACACTGAAGCTTTCTTT.

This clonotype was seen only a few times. CDR3 protein: CSVGGVRGDLTGELFF. In DNA form, the CDR3 reads TGCAGCGTTGGTGGGGTCAGGGGGGACCTCACCGGGGAGCTGTTTTTT. This chain joins TRBV29-1 and TRBJ2-2, with D maybe TRBD1 (7 bases). V lost 4 bases and J 4 bases, leaving 19 bases between the germline ends. The CDR3 is 16 amino acids. The germline CDR1 and CDR2 sequences are SQVTM and ANQGSEA.

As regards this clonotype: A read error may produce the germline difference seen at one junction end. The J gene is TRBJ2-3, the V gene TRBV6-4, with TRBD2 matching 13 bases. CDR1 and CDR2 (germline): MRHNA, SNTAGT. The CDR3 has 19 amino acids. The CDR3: CAISIGLAGVDLLRDTQYF. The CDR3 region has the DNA TGTGCCATCAGTATCGGACTAGCGGGGGTGGATTTACTCAGAGATACGCAGTATTTT.

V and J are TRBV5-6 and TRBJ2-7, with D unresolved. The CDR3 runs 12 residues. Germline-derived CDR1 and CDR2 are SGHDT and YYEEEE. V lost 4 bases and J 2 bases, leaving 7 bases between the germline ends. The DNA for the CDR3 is TGTGCCAGCAGCCTGTACACCTACGAGCAGTACTTC. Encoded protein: CASSLYTYEQYF.

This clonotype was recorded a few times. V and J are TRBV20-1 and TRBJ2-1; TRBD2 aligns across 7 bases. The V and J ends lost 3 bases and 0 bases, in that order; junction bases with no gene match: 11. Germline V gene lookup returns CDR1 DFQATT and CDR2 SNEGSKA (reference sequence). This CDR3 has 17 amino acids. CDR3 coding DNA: TGCAGTGCTAGTAGGCTAGCGGTTCTACGCTCCTACAATGAGCAGTTCTTC. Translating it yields CSASRLAVLRSYNEQFF.

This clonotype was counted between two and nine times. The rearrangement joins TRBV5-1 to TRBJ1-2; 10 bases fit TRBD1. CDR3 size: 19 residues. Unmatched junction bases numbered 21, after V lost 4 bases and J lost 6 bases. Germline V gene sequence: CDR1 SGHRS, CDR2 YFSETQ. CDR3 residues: CASSPTPGQGLLRRNGYTF. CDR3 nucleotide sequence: TGCGCCAGCAGCCCGACCCCGGGACAGGGGCTCCTGAGACGAAATGGCTACACCTTC. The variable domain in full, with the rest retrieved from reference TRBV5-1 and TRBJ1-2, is KAGVTQTPRYLIKTRGQQVTLSCSPISGHRSVSWYQQTPGQGLQFLFEYFSETQRNKGNFPGRFSGRQFSNSRSEMNVSTLELGDSALYLCASSPTPGQGLLRRNGYTFGSGTRLTVV.

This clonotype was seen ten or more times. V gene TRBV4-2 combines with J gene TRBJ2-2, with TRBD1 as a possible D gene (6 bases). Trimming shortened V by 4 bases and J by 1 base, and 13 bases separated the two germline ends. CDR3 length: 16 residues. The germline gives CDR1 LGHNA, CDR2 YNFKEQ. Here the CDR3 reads CASSPWETGNTGELFF. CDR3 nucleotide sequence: TGTGCCAGCAGCCCCTGGGAGACAGGGAACACCGGGGAGCTGTTTTTT.

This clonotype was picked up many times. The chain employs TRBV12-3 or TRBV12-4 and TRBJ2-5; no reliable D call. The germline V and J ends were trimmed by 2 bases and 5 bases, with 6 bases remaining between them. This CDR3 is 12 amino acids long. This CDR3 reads CASSLNVETQYF. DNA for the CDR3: TGTGCCAGCAGTTTAAACGTGGAGACCCAGTACTTC.

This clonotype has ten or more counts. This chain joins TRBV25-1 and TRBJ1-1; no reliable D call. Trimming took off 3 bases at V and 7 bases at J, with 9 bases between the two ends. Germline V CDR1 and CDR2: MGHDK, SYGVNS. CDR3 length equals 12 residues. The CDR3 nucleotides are TGTGCCAGCAGTGACTTACAGAGTGAAGCTTTCTTT. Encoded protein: CASSDLQSEAFF.

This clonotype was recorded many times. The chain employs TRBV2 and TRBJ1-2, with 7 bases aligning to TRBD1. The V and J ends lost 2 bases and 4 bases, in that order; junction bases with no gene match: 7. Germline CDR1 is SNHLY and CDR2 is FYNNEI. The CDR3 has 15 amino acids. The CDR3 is CASSERDRALYGYTF. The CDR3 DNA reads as TGTGCCAGCAGTGAACGTGACAGGGCCCTCTATGGCTACACCTTC.

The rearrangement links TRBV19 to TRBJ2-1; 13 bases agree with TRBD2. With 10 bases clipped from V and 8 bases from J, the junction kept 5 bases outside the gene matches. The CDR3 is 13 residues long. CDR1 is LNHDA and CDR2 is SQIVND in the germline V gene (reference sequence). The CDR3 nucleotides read TGTGCCATACGGACTAGCGGGAGTGATGAGCAGTTCTTC. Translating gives CAIRTSGSDEQFF.